This T cell receptor beta chain was captured by sequencing in a study of cytomegalovirus exposure and HLA in healthy donors. Assay used: immunoSEQ multiplex PCR; TCRdb lists only in-frame clones, some missing. The sample has around 200,000 clones; around 80% are singletons. Losses at the gene ends were 0 bases for V and 3 bases for J; bases not matched to a gene: 8. The V gene's germline CDR1 is KGHSH and CDR2 LQKENI. This CDR3 contains 17 residues. The table lists this clone with a count of one. Its target is not known. Study results and limitations: Altogether, 164 TCR beta chains were recorded as cytomegalovirus-associated.

The V gene is TRBV18, the J gene TRBJ1-3; TRBD1 matches 7 bases. Sequenced sample: PBMCs. The source is a woman in her twenties or thirties in good health and CMV-seronegative. CDR3 loop: CASSPPQGGLSGNTIYF. The CDR3 DNA reads TGTGCCAGCTCACCACCGCAAGGGGGCTTAAGTGGAAACACCATATATTTT.